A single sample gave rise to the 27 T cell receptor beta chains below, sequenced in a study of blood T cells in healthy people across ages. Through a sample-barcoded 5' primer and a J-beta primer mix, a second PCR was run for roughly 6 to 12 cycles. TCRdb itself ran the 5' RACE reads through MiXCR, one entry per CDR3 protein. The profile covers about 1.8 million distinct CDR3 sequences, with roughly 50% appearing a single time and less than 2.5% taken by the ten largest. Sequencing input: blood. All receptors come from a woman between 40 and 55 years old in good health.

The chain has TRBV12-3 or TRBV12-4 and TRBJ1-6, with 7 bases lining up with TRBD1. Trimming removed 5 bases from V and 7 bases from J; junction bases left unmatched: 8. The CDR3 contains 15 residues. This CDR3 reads CASSRRQGINSPLHF. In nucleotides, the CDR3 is TGTGCCAGCAGTAGGAGACAGGGTATCAATTCACCCCTCCACTTT.

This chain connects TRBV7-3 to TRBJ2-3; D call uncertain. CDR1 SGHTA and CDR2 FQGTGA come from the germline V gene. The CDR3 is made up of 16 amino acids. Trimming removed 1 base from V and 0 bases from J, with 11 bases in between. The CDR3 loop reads CASSLISGASTDTQYF. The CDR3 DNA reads TGTGCCAGCAGCTTAATATCTGGTGCTAGCACAGATACGCAGTATTTT.

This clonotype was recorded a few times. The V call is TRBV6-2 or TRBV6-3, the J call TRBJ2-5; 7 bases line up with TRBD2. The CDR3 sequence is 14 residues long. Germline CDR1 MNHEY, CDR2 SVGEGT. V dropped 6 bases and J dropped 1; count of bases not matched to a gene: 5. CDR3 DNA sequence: TGTGCCAGCAGGCTTCCGGGGGGCCAAGAGACCCAGTACTTC. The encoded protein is CASRLPGGQETQYF.

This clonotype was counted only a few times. DNA of the CDR3: TGCAGTGCTAGGAGGAGTAGCACAGATACGCAGTATTTT. Its protein product is CSARRSSTDTQYF. The gene calls are TRBV20-1 and TRBJ2-3; the D is unclear. From germline, CDR1 is DFQATT and CDR2 SNEGSKA (reference sequence). The CDR3 totals 13 residues. V lost 3 bases and J lost 0, with 7 bases in between.

CDR3 DNA: TGTGCCACCAGTGGACAGGGGACATACGAGCAGTACTTC. Its translation: CATSGQGTYEQYF. This chain links TRBV24-1 with TRBJ2-7, with 8 bases fitting TRBD1. The V and J ends lost 5 bases and 4 bases, in that order; junction bases with no gene match: 3. Germline V CDR1 and CDR2: KGHDR, SFDVKD. The length of the CDR3 is 13 residues.

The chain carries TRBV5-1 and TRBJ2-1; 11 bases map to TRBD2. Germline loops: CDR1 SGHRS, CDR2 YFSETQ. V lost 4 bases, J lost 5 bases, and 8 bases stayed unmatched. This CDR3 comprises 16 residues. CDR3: CASSIPTSGNDNEQFF. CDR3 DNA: TGCGCCAGCAGCATACCGACTAGCGGGAACGACAATGAGCAGTTCTTC.

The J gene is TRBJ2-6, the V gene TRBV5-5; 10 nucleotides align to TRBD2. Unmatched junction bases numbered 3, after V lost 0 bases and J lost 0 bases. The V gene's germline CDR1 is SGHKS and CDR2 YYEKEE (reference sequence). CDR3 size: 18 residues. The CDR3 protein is CASSLVGTSASGANVLTF. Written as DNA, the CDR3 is TGTGCCAGCAGCTTGGTTGGGACTAGCGCCTCTGGGGCCAACGTCCTGACTTTC.

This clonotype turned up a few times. This CDR3 is CASSFETPTYEQYF. In DNA, the CDR3 is TGCGCCAGCAGCTTCGAGACACCTACCTACGAGCAGTACTTC. The chain carries TRBV5-1 and TRBJ2-7; D unclear. The CDR3 is made up of 14 amino acids. Germline-derived CDR1 and CDR2 are SGHRS and YFSETQ. Trimming took 2 bases from V and 2 from J, leaving 11 bases between them. The full variable domain, with the rest looked up from reference TRBV5-1 and TRBJ2-7, is KAGVTQTPRYLIKTRGQQVTLSCSPISGHRSVSWYQQTPGQGLQFLFEYFSETQRNKGNFPGRFSGRQFSNSRSEMNVSTLELGDSALYLCASSFETPTYEQYFGPGTRLTVT.

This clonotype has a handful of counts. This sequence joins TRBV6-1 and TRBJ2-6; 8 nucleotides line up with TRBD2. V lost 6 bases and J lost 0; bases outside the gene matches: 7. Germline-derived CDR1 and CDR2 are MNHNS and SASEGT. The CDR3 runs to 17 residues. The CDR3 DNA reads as TGTGCCAGCAGCTCGGGGGGGACCTTCTCTGGGGCCAACGTCCTGACTTTC. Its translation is CASSSGGTFSGANVLTF.

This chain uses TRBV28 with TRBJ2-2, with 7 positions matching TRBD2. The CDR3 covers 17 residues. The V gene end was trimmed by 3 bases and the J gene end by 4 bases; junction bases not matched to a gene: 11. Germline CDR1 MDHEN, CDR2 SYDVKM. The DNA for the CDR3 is TGTGCCAGCAGTTTCGACCCGCCGGGACTAATCACCGGGGAGCTGTTTTTT. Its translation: CASSFDPPGLITGELFF.

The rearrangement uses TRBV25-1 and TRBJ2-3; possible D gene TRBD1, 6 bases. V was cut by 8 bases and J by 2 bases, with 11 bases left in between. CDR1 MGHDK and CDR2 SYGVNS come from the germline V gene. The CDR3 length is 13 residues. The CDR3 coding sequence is TGTGCCAGCTCAGGGGAGCTCACAGATACGCAGTATTTT. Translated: CASSGELTDTQYF. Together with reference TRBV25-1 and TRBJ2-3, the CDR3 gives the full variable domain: EADIYQTPRYLVIGTGKKITLECSQTMGHDKMYWYQQDPGMELHLIHYSYGVNSTEKGDLSSESTVSRIRTEHFPLTLESARPSHTSQYLCASSGELTDTQYFGPGTRLTVL.

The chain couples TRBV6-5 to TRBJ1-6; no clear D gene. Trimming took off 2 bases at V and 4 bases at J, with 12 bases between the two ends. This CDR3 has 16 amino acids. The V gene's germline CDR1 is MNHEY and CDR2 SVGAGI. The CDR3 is CASSYISGEYNSPLHF. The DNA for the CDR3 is TGTGCCAGCAGTTACATCAGTGGCGAATATAATTCACCCCTCCACTTT.

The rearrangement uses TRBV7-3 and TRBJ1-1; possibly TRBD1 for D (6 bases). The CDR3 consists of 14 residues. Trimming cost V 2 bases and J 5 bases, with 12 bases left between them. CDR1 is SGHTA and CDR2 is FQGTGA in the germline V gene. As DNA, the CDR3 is TGTGCCAGCAGCTTAGTTGGGGGGCGAACTGAAGCTTTCTTT. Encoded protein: CASSLVGGRTEAFF.

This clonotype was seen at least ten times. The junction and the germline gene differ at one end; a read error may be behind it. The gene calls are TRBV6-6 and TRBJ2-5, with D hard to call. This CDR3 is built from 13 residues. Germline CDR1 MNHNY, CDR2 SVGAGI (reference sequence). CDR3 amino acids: CASSDSTWGTQYF. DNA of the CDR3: TGTGCCAGCAGTGACTCGACCTGGGGGACCCAGTACTTC.

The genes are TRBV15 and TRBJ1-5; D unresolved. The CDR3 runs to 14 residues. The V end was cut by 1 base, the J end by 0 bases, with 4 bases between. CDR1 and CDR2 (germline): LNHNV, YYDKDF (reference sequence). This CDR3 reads CATSRGHSNQPQHF. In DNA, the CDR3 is TGTGCCACCAGCAGAGGACATAGCAATCAGCCCCAGCATTTT.

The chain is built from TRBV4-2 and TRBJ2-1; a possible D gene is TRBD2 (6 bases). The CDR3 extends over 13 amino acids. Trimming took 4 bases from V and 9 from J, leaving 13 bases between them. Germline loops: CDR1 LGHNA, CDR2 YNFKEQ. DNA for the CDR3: TGTGCCAGCAGCCCACGACTAGTATCTGAGCAGTTCTTC. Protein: CASSPRLVSEQFF.

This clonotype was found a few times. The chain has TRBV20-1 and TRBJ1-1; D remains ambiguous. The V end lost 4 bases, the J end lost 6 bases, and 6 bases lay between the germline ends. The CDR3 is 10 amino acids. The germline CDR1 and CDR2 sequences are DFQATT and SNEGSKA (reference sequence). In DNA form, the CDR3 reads TGCAGTGCTAAGAGGGCTGAAGCTTTCTTT. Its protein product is CSAKRAEAFF.

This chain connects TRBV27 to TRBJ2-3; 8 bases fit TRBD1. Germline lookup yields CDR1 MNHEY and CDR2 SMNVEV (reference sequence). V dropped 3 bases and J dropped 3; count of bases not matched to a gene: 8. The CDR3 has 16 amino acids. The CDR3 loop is CASSFRQGMITDTQYF. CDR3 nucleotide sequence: TGTGCCAGCAGTTTCCGACAGGGGATGATTACAGATACGCAGTATTTT.

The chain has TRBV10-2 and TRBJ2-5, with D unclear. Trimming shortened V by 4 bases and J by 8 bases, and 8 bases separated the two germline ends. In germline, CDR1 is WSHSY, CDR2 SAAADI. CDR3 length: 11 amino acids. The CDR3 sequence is CASSVSLTQYF. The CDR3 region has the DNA TGCGCCAGCAGTGTTTCCTTAACCCAGTACTTC.

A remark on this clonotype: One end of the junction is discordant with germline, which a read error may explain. The CDR3 bases are TGCGCCAGCAGCTTAGCCGGGCAGACCAACCAATACGAGCAGTACTTC. This codes for CASSLAGQTNQYEQYF. This chain joins TRBV7-9 and TRBJ2-4; D gene ambiguous. Near its end, the DNA agrees better with TRBJ2-7, so the J call may be wrong. CDR3 length equals 16 residues. Germline lookup yields CDR1 SEHNR and CDR2 FQNEAQ (reference sequence).

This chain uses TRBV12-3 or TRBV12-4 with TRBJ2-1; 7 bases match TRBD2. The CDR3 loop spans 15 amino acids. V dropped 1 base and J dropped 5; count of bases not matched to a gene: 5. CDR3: CASSLEAGLHNEQFF. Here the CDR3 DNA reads TGTGCCAGCAGTTTAGAAGCGGGACTCCACAATGAGCAGTTCTTC.

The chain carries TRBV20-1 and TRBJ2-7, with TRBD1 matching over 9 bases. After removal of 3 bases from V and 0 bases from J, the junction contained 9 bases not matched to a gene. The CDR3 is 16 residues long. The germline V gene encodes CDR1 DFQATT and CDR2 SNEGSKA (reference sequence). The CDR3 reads CSASSSGQGFSYEQYF. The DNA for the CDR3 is TGCAGTGCTAGCTCCTCCGGACAGGGGTTCTCCTACGAGCAGTACTTC.

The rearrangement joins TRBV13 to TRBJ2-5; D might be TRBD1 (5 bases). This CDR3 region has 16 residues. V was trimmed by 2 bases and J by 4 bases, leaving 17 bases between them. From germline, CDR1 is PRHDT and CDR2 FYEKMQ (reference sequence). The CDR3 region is CASSLRSKGVGETQYF. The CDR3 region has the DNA TGTGCCAGCAGCTTAAGGAGCAAAGGGGTGGGAGAGACCCAGTACTTC.

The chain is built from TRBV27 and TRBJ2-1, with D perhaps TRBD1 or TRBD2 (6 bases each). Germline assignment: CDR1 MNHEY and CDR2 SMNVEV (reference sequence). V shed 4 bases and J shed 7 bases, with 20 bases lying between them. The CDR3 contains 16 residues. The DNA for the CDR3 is TGTGCCAGCAGTTCGAGGACTAACGGGGGCTTGAATGAGCAGTTCTTC. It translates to CASSSRTNGGLNEQFF.

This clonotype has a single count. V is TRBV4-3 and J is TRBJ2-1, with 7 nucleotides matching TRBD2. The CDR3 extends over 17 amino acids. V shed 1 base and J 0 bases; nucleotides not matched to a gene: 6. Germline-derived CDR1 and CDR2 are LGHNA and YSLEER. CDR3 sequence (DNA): TGCGCCAGCAGCCAAGGGGGGAGGGCGCCCTCCTACAATGAGCAGTTCTTC. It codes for CASSQGGRAPSYNEQFF.

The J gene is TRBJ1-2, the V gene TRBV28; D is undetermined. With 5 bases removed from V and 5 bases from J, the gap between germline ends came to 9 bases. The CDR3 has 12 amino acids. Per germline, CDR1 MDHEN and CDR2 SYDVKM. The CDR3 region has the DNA TGTGCCAGCAGTCGCTTAGGGTATGGCTACACCTTC. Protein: CASSRLGYGYTF.

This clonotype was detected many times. CDR3 bases: TGTGCCAGCAGGGACCAAGAGACCCAGTACTTC. It specifies CASRDQETQYF. The chain recombines TRBV21-1 with TRBJ2-5. TRBV21-1 is a documented pseudogene. The CDR3 runs to 11 residues.